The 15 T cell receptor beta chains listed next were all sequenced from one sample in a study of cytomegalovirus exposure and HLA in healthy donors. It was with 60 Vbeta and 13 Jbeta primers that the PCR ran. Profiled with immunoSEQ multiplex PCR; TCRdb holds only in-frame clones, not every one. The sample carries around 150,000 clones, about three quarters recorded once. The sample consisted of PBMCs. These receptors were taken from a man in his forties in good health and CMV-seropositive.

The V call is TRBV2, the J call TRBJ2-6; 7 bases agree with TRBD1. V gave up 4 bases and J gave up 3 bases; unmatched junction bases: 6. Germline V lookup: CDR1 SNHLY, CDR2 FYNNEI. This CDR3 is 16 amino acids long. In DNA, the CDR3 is TGTGCCAGCAGTGGTGAGGGGGCGCTTGGGGCCAACGTCCTGACTTTC. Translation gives CASSGEGALGANVLTF.

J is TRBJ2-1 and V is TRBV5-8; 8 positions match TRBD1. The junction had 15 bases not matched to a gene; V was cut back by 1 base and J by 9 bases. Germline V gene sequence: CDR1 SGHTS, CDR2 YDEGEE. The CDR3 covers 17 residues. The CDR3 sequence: CASSLSPTGGMSAEQFF. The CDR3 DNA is TGTGCCAGCAGCTTGTCTCCCACAGGGGGGATGTCTGCTGAGCAGTTCTTC.

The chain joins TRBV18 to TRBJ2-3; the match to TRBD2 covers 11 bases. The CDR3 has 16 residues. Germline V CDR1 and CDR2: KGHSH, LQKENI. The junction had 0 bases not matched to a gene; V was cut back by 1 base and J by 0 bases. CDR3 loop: CASSPRTSGSTDTQYF. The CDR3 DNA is TGTGCCAGCTCACCACGGACTAGCGGGAGCACAGATACGCAGTATTTT.

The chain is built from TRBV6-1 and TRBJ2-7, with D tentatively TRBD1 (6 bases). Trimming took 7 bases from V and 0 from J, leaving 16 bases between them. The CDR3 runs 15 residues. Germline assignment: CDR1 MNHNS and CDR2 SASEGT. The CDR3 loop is CASKENRVGSYEQYF. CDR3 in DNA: TGTGCCAGCAAGGAAAACAGGGTGGGCTCCTACGAGCAGTACTTC.

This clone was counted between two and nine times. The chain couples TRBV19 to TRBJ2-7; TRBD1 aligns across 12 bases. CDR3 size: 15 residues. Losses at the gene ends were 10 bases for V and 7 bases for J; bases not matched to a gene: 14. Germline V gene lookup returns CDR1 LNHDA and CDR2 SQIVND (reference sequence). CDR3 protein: CATSPTGTGGVEQYF. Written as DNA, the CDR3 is TGTGCCACCAGTCCCACCGGGACAGGGGGCGTTGAGCAGTACTTC.

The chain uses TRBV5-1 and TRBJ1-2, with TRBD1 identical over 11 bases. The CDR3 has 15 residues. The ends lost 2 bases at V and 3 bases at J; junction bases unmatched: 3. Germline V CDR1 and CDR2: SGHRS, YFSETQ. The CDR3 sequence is CASSLWTGGDYGYTF. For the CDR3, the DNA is TGCGCCAGCAGCTTATGGACAGGGGGCGACTATGGCTACACCTTC.

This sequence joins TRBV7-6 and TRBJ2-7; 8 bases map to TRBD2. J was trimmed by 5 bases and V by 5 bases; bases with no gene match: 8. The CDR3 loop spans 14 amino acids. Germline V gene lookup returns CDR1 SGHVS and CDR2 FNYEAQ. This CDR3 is CASSLISGKDEQYF. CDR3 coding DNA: TGTGCCAGCAGCCTTATTAGCGGGAAGGACGAGCAGTACTTC.

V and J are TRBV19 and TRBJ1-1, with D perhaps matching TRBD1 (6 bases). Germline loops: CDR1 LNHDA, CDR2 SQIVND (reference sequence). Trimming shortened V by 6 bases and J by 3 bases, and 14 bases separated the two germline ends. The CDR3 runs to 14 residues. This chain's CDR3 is CASRDRWRDTEAFF. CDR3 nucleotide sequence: TGTGCCAGTAGAGACAGGTGGCGGGACACTGAAGCTTTCTTT.

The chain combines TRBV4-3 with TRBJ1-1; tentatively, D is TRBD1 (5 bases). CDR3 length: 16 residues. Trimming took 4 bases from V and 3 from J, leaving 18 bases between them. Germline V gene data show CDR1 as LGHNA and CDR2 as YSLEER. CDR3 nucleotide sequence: TGCGCCAGCAGCCTCTCACGGCGGGGGATGGACACTGAAGCTTTCTTT. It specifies CASSLSRRGMDTEAFF.

The CDR3 DNA is TGCGCCAGCAGCCCGGGACAGGGTTCCCACTATGGCTACACCTTC. It encodes CASSPGQGSHYGYTF. The V gene is TRBV5-1, the J gene TRBJ1-2; 9 nucleotides match TRBD1. CDR3 length equals 15 residues. From germline, CDR1 is SGHRS and CDR2 YFSETQ. Germline trimming cut 4 bases from V and 3 bases from J; bases unmatched to any gene: 7.

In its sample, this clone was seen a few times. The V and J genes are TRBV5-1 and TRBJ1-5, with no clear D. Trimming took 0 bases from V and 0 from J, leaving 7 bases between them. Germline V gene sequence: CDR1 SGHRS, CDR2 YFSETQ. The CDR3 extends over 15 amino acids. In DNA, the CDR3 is TGCGCCAGCAGCTTGGGGCAGTTTAGCAATCAGCCCCAGCATTTT. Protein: CASSLGQFSNQPQHF.

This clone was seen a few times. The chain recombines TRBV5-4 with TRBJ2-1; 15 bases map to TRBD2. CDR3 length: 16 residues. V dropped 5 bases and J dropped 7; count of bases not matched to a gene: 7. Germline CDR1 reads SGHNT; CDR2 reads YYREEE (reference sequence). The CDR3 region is CASSPAGTSGRNEQFF. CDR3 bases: TGTGCCAGCAGTCCCGCCGGGACTAGCGGGAGGAATGAGCAGTTCTTC. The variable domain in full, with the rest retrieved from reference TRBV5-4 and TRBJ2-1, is ETGVTQSPTHLIKTRGQQVTLRCSSQSGHNTVSWYQQALGQGPQFIFQYYREEENGRGNFPPRFSGLQFPNYSSELNVNALELDDSALYLCASSPAGTSGRNEQFFGPGTRLTVL.

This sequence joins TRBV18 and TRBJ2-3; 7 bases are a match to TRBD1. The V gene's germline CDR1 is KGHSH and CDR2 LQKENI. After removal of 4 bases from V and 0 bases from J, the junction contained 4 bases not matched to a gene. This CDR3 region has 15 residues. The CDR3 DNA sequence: TGTGCCAGCTCACTGGGACAGTCTAGCACAGATACGCAGTATTTT. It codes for CASSLGQSSTDTQYF.

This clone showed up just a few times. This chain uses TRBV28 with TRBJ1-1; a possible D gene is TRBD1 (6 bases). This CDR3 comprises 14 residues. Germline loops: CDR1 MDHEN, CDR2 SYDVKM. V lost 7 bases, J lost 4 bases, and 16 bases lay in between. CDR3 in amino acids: CASTVGGAGTEAFF. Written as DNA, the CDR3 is TGTGCCAGCACAGTGGGGGGGGCTGGCACTGAAGCTTTCTTT.

CDR3 nucleotide sequence: TGTGCCAGCAGCTTGGCCCCGGCGGGACCCTACGAGCAGTACTTC. It yields the protein CASSLAPAGPYEQYF. The chain carries TRBV5-4 and TRBJ2-7; D perhaps matches TRBD2 (6 bases). Germline CDR1 and CDR2: SGHNT and YYREEE (reference sequence). Trimming left V 0 bases short and J 2 bases short, with 12 bases between. The CDR3 is 15 residues long. Full variable domain (remainder filled in from reference TRBV5-4 and TRBJ2-7): ETGVTQSPTHLIKTRGQQVTLRCSSQSGHNTVSWYQQALGQGPQFIFQYYREEENGRGNFPPRFSGLQFPNYSSELNVNALELDDSALYLCASSLAPAGPYEQYFGPGTRLTVT.